Below, 18 T cell receptor beta chains from the same sample are listed, as sequenced in a study of T cells in Graves' hyperthyroidism and ophthalmopathy. The investigators amplified TCR beta CDR3 regions from RNA transcripts. Carried out on the TCR CDR3, a first-round RT-PCR used the HTBI primer set. TCRdb reprocessed the multiplex PCR reads via MiXCR and lists one record per CDR3 protein. Of approximately 530,000 distinct CDR3 sequences listed, 20% were seen once; the top ten hold 47%. The specimen was blood. The source is a man aged 40-50 years with Graves' ophthalmopathy.

This clonotype has a count of ten or more. The chain joins TRBV5-1 to TRBJ2-5, with D perhaps matching TRBD2 (6 bases). V was shortened by 0 bases and J by 7 bases, with 13 bases between the two germline ends. The CDR3 totals 14 residues. Germline V gene lookup returns CDR1 SGHRS and CDR2 YFSETQ. CDR3 region: CASSLVKAGGTQYF. The DNA of the CDR3 is TGCGCCAGCAGCTTGGTCAAGGCCGGGGGGACCCAGTACTTC.

V and J are TRBV6-2 or TRBV6-3 and TRBJ1-5; D might be TRBD1 (5 bases). Germline V gene lookup returns CDR1 MNHEY and CDR2 SVGEGT. CDR3 length equals 13 residues. The V end lost 4 bases, the J end lost 7 bases, and 11 bases lay between the germline ends. The CDR3 nucleotides are TGTGCCAGCAGTTCGCAGGGCTCCCAGCCCCAGCATTTT. Translated: CASSSQGSQPQHF.

At least ten counts were recorded for this clonotype. The chain uses TRBV19 and TRBJ2-2; TRBD2 aligns across 7 bases. Germline V gene lookup returns CDR1 LNHDA and CDR2 SQIVND (reference sequence). V lost 10 bases, J lost 4 bases, and 12 bases stayed unmatched. This CDR3 region has 15 residues. The chain's CDR3 is CATQNSERGTGELFF. The CDR3 DNA reads TGTGCCACCCAGAACTCGGAGCGGGGCACCGGGGAGCTGTTTTTT.

This clonotype showed up just once. The J gene is TRBJ2-1, the V gene TRBV6-1, with 14 positions matching TRBD2. CDR1 MNHNS and CDR2 SASEGT come from the germline V gene. This CDR3 is built from 15 residues. V lost 8 bases to trimming and J lost 10 bases; unmatched junction nucleotides: 10. The CDR3 is CASGRLAGGPGEQFF. The CDR3 DNA reads TGTGCCAGCGGGCGACTAGCGGGGGGGCCGGGGGAGCAGTTCTTC.

The sample holds a few counts of this clonotype. V usage is TRBV2 and J usage is TRBJ2-2; D not certain. The CDR3 runs 12 residues. Germline CDR1 reads SNHLY; CDR2 reads FYNNEI. V lost 5 bases and J 5 bases, leaving 6 bases between the germline ends. CDR3 in amino acids: CASSFETGELFF. CDR3 bases: TGTGCCAGCAGTTTCGAGACCGGGGAGCTGTTTTTT.

In this sample, this clonotype turned up a few times. This chain uses TRBV28 with TRBJ2-7; unclear D gene. Germline values: CDR1 MDHEN, CDR2 SYDVKM. This CDR3 is 15 amino acids long. Trimming shortened V by 5 bases and J by 2 bases, and 16 bases separated the two germline ends. CDR3 loop: CASSPPGGLTYEQYF. The DNA for the CDR3 is TGTGCCAGCAGTCCCCCCGGCGGTTTGACCTACGAGCAGTACTTC.

The V gene is TRBV29-1, the J gene TRBJ2-5; D is uncertain. CDR3 length: 12 amino acids. Germline-derived CDR1 and CDR2 are SQVTM and ANQGSEA. Trimming pared 3 bases from V and 2 bases from J, leaving 7 bases between. The CDR3 sequence is CSVDPQQETQYF. Here the CDR3 DNA reads TGCAGCGTTGACCCCCAACAAGAGACCCAGTACTTC.

The table lists this clonotype with a few counts. The rearrangement uses TRBV28 and TRBJ1-4; tentative D call: TRBD1 (5 bases). From germline, CDR1 is MDHEN and CDR2 SYDVKM. The CDR3 length is 16 residues. Deletions cut 2 bases from V and 3 bases from J, with 13 bases between. Here the CDR3 reads CASSLTRGDANEKLFF. For the CDR3, the DNA is TGTGCCAGCAGTTTAACGAGGGGTGATGCTAATGAAAAACTGTTTTTT.

The chain combines TRBV6-5 with TRBJ1-2; 7 bases fit TRBD1. The CDR3 runs 15 residues. Trimming took 0 bases from V and 7 from J; bases not matched to a gene: 8. The germline V gene has CDR1 MNHEY and CDR2 SVGAGI. In DNA, the CDR3 is TGTGCCAGCAGTTACTCCGGACAGGCGAGTGGTGGCTACACCTTC. This codes for CASSYSGQASGGYTF.

The rearrangement links TRBV15 to TRBJ2-2, with unresolved D. The V gene's germline CDR1 is LNHNV and CDR2 YYDKDF (reference sequence). The CDR3 is 15 amino acids. Trimming shortened V by 0 bases and J by 1 base, and 6 bases separated the two germline ends. CDR3 nucleotides: TGTGCCACCAGCAGAGATACCCTGAACACCGGGGAGCTGTTTTTT. Translation gives CATSRDTLNTGELFF.

The chain has TRBV7-9 and TRBJ1-1; 9 nucleotides line up with TRBD1. CDR1 is SEHNR, CDR2 FQNEAQ, per germline (reference sequence). There are 17 residues in the CDR3. With 5 bases clipped from V and 0 bases from J, the junction kept 10 bases outside the gene matches. The CDR3 region is CASSPKRQGGMNTEAFF. The CDR3 DNA sequence: TGTGCCAGCAGCCCAAAACGACAGGGGGGGATGAACACTGAAGCTTTCTTT.

CDR3 protein: CASSHRTSDRQETQYF. CDR3 nucleotide sequence: TGTGCCAGCAGCCACCGAACTAGCGACAGGCAAGAGACCCAGTACTTC. V gene TRBV11-2 combines with J gene TRBJ2-5, with TRBD2 as a possible D gene (7 bases). V shed 5 bases and J shed 2 bases, with 18 bases lying between them. CDR1 is SGHAT and CDR2 is FQNNGV in the germline V gene. The CDR3 runs 16 residues. The full variable domain, rest sourced from reference TRBV11-2 and TRBJ2-5, is EAGVAQSPRYKIIEKRQSVAFWCNPISGHATLYWYQQILGQGPKLLIQFQNNGVVDDSQLPKDRFSAERLKGVDSTLKIQPAKLEDSAVYLCASSHRTSDRQETQYFGPGTRLLVL.

This clonotype has ten or more counts. V and J are TRBV20-1 and TRBJ2-7; 7 bases line up with TRBD1. The V segment lost 3 bases and the J segment 8 bases; nucleotides outside the gene matches: 16. Germline lookup yields CDR1 DFQATT and CDR2 SNEGSKA (reference sequence). The CDR3 is made up of 15 amino acids. CDR3 loop: CSASLRDSPESKQYF. Written as DNA, the CDR3 is TGCAGTGCTAGCCTCCGGGACAGCCCCGAGTCCAAGCAGTACTTC.

This clonotype was found a few times. A clone one base away is much larger, so this may be a read error. The chain is built from TRBV3-1 and TRBJ2-1, with D maybe TRBD1 (6 bases). The CDR3 consists of 13 residues. Germline V CDR1 and CDR2: LGHDT, YNNKEL (reference sequence). Deletions cut 5 bases from V and 2 bases from J, with 7 bases between. The CDR3: CASSRDTYNEQFF. The CDR3 DNA follows: TGTGCCAGCAGCAGGGACACCTACAATGAGCAGTTCTTC.

This clonotype was counted between two and nine times. The chain is built from TRBV30 and TRBJ2-1; D not resolved. This CDR3 region has 15 residues. Germline lookup yields CDR1 GTSNPN and CDR2 SVGIG (reference sequence). Trimming removed 3 bases at V and 2 bases at J, with 14 bases between. CDR3 nucleotides: TGTGCCTGGAGGACCGACCGATACCCCTACAATGAGCAGTTCTTC. It translates to CAWRTDRYPYNEQFF.

Concerning this clonotype: A junction boundary mismatches the germline segment, possibly from a read error. J is TRBJ2-6 and V is TRBV7-8; 9 nucleotides align to TRBD2. The germline gives CDR1 SGHVS, CDR2 FQNEAQ. The CDR3 contains 20 residues. CDR3 coding DNA: TGTGCCAGCAGCCTAGCTGCGCGCGGGAGGGGGCGACGAGGGGCCAACGTCCTGACTTTC. Translating gives CASSLAARGRGRRGANVLTF.

The chain links TRBV10-2 to TRBJ2-5, with D possibly being TRBD2 (5 bases). Germline V CDR1 and CDR2: WSHSY, SAAADI. The V and J ends lost 7 bases and 7 bases respectively, with 16 bases between them. CDR3 length: 13 residues. The CDR3 here is CASTEPDSGTQYF. The DNA for the CDR3 is TGCGCCAGCACCGAACCGGACTCAGGGACCCAGTACTTC.

This clonotype has a count of ten or more. The rearrangement links TRBV7-9 to TRBJ1-1; D perhaps matches TRBD1 (5 bases). V was clipped by 7 bases and J by 0 bases, with 9 bases between them. The CDR3 length is 13 residues. CDR1 and CDR2 (germline): SEHNR, FQNEAQ (reference sequence). CDR3 in amino acids: CASTRALNTEAFF. In nucleotides, the CDR3 is TGTGCCAGCACCAGGGCTCTGAACACTGAAGCTTTCTTT.